The source of this TCR beta chain is a study of Tregs in tolerant kidney transplant recipients. Overall study: Recipient cells were told from donor cells by antibody staining. Findings and caveats of the study: Biological reproducibility was not directly addressed, but technical replication error appeared minimal. The small number of patients limits these findings pending further validation.

Repertoires were generated with immunoSEQ multiplex PCR, while TCRdb's copy carries only in-frame clones and drops some. This sample has around 21,000 clones, with about two thirds found just once. Notes on this clone: The antigen is unknown.

This TCR was recovered from a human donor in good health. Sequencing was carried out using Tregs from blood cultured with allogeneic cells.

The CDR3 sequence is CAWSVMSLDSIYQPQHF. CDR3 nucleotide sequence: TGTGCCTGGAGTGTGATGTCGTTGGACAGTATTTATCAGCCCCAGCATTTT. This rearrangement joins TRBV30 to TRBJ1-5; possible D gene TRBD1, 6 bases. The CDR3 runs 17 residues. V was cut by 0 bases and J by 5 bases, with 20 bases left in between. CDR1 is GTSNPN, CDR2 SVGIG, per germline (reference sequence).